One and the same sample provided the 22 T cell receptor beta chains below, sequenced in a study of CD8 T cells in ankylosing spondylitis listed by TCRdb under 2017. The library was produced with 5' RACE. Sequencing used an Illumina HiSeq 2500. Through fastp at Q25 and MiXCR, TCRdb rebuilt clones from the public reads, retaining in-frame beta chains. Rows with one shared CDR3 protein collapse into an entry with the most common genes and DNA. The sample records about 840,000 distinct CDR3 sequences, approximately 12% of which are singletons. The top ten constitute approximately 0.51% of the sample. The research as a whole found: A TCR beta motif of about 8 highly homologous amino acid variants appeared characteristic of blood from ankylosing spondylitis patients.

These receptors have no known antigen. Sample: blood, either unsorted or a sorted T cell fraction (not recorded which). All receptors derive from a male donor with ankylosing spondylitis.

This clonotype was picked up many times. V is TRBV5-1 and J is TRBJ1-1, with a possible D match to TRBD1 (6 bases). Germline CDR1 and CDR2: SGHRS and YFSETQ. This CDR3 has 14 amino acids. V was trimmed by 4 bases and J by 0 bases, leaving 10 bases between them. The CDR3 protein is CASSQGHLNTEAFF. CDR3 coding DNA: TGCGCCAGCAGCCAGGGACATTTGAACACTGAAGCTTTCTTT. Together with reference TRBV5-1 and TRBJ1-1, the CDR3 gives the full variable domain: KAGVTQTPRYLIKTRGQQVTLSCSPISGHRSVSWYQQTPGQGLQFLFEYFSETQRNKGNFPGRFSGRQFSNSRSEMNVSTLELGDSALYLCASSQGHLNTEAFFGQGTRLTVV.

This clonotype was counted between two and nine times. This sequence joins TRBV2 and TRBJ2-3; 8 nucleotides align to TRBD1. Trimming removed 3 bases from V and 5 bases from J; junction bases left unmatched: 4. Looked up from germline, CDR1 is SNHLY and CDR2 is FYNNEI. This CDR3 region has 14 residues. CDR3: CASSDAGGKDTQYF. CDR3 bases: TGTGCCAGCAGTGATGCAGGGGGCAAAGATACGCAGTATTTT.

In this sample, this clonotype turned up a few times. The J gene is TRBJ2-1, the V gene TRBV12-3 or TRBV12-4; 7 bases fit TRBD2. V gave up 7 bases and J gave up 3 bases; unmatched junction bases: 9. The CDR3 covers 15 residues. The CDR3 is CASNPTRGVYNEQFF. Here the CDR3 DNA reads TGTGCCAGCAATCCTACACGGGGGGTCTACAATGAGCAGTTCTTC.

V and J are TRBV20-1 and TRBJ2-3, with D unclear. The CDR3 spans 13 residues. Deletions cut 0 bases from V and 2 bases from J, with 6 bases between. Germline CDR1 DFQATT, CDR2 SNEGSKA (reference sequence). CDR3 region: CSARESNTDTQYF. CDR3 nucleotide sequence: TGCAGTGCTAGAGAGTCTAACACAGATACGCAGTATTTT.

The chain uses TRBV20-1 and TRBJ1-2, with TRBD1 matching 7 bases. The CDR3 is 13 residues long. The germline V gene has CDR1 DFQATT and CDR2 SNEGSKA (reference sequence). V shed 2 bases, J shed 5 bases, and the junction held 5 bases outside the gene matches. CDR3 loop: CSARFGTAYGYTF. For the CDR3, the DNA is TGCAGTGCTAGATTCGGGACAGCTTATGGCTACACCTTC.

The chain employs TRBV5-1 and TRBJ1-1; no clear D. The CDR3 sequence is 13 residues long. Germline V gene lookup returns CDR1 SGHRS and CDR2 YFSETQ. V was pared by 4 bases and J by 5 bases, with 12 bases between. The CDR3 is CASSVVGVTEAFF. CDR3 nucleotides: TGCGCCAGCAGCGTGGTAGGAGTTACTGAAGCTTTCTTT.

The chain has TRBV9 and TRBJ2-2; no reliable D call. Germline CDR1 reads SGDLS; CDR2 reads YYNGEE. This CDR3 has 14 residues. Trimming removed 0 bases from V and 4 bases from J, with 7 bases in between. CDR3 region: CASSVVSLTGELFF. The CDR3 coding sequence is TGTGCCAGCAGCGTAGTCTCTCTCACCGGGGAGCTGTTTTTT.

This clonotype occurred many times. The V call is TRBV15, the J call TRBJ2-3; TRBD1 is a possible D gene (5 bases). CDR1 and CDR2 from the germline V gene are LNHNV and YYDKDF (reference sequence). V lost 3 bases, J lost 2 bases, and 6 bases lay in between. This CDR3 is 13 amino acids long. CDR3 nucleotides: TGTGCCACCAGCAGGGACATCACAGATACGCAGTATTTT. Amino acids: CATSRDITDTQYF.

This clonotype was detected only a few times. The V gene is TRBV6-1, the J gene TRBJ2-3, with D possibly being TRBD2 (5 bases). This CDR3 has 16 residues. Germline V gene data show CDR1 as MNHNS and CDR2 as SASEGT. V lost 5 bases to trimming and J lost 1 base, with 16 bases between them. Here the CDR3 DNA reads TGTGCCAGCAGTCTAGAAGATTTGAGGGGCACAGATACGCAGTATTTT. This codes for CASSLEDLRGTDTQYF.

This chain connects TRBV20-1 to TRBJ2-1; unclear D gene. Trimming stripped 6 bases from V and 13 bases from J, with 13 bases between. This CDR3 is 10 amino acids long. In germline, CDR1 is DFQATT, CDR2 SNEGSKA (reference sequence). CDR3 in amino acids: CSARQYPQFF. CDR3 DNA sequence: TGCAGTGCCCGGCAATACCCCCAGTTCTTC.

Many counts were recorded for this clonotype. The CDR3 is CASSSSGPGVWEKLFF. Written as DNA, the CDR3 is TGTGCCAGCAGTTCCTCTGGACCGGGGGTTTGGGAAAAACTGTTTTTT. The rearrangement uses TRBV6-5 and TRBJ1-4; a weak D match, TRBD1 (5 bases). This CDR3 region has 16 residues. Looked up from germline, CDR1 is MNHEY and CDR2 is SVGAGI. V lost 4 bases to trimming and J lost 8 bases, with 20 bases between them.

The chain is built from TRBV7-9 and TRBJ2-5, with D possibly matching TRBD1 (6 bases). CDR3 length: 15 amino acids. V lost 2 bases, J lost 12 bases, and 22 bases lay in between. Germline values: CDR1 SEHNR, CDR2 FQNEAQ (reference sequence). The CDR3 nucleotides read TGTGCCAGCAGCTTAATACAGGGTGCGATTGAGAGGGAGTACTTC. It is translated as CASSLIQGAIEREYF.

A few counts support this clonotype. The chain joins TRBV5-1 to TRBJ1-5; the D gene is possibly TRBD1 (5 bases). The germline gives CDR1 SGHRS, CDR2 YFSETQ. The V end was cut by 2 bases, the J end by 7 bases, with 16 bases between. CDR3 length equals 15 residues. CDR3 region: CASSFRDPVYQPQHF. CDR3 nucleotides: TGCGCCAGCAGCTTCCGGGACCCCGTGTACCAGCCCCAGCATTTT. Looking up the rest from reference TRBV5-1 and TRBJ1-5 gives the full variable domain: KAGVTQTPRYLIKTRGQQVTLSCSPISGHRSVSWYQQTPGQGLQFLFEYFSETQRNKGNFPGRFSGRQFSNSRSEMNVSTLELGDSALYLCASSFRDPVYQPQHFGDGTRLSIL.

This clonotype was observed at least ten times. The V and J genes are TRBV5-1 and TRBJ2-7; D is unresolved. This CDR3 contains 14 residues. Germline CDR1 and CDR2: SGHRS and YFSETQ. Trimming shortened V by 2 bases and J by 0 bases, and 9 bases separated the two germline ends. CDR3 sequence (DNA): TGCGCCAGCAGCTTCACCAGGAGCTCCTACGAGCAGTACTTC. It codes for CASSFTRSSYEQYF.

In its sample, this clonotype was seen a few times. CDR3 loop: CASKISPSTQPQHF. The CDR3 DNA reads as TGTGCCAGCAAGATCTCCCCTAGTACTCAGCCCCAGCATTTT. The chain joins TRBV2 to TRBJ1-5; D is uncertain. The CDR3 is 14 residues long. V was shortened by 7 bases and J by 6 bases, with 16 bases between the two germline ends. Germline values: CDR1 SNHLY, CDR2 FYNNEI.

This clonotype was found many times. CDR3 coding DNA: TGTGCCAGCAGCAGACAGGGGTATGAGCAGTTCTTC. Its protein product is CASSRQGYEQFF. V usage is TRBV12-3 or TRBV12-4 and J usage is TRBJ2-1; 8 bases match TRBD1. After removal of 6 bases from V and 8 bases from J, the junction contained 3 bases not matched to a gene. This CDR3 has 12 amino acids.

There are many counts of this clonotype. The CDR3 bases are TGTGCCAGCAGCCCCAGCAGGCGTAGCGGGAGTCCGGAGACCCAGTACTTC. Its translation: CASSPSRRSGSPETQYF. V usage is TRBV9 and J usage is TRBJ2-5; 9 bases fit TRBD2. Trimming at V came to 4 bases and at J to 5 bases, leaving 15 bases not matched to a gene. The germline CDR1 and CDR2 sequences are SGDLS and YYNGEE. This CDR3 is built from 17 residues.

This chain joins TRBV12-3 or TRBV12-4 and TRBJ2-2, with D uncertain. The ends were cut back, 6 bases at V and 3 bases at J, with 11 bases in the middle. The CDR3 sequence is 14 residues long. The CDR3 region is CASSGNIYTGELFF. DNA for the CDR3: TGTGCCAGCAGCGGCAACATTTACACCGGGGAGCTGTTTTTT.

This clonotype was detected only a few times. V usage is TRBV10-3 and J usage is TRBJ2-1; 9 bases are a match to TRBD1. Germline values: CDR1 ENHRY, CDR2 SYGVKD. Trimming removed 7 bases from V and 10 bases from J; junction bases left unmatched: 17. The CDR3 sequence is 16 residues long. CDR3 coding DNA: TGTGCCATCACCGCATGGACAGGGGCAAGATCGGGGGAGCAGTTCTTC. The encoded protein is CAITAWTGARSGEQFF.

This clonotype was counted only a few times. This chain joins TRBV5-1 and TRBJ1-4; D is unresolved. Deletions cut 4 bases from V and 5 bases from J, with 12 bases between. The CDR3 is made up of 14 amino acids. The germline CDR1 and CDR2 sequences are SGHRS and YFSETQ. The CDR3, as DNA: TGCGCCAGCAGCCCGGGGTCAGAGAATGAAAAACTGTTTTTT. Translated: CASSPGSENEKLFF.

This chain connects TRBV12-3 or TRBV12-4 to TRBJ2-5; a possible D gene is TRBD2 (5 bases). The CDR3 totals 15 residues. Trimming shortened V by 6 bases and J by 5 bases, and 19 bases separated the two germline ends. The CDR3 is CASSSPTGVGETQYF. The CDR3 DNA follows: TGTGCCAGCAGCTCTCCAACCGGGGTGGGGGAGACCCAGTACTTC.

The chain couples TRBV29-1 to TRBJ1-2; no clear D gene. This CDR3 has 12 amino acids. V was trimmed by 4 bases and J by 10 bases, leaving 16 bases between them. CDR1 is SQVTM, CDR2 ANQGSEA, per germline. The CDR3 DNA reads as TGCAGCGTTGGAGTGGGAAATTTTGACTACACCTTC. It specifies CSVGVGNFDYTF.